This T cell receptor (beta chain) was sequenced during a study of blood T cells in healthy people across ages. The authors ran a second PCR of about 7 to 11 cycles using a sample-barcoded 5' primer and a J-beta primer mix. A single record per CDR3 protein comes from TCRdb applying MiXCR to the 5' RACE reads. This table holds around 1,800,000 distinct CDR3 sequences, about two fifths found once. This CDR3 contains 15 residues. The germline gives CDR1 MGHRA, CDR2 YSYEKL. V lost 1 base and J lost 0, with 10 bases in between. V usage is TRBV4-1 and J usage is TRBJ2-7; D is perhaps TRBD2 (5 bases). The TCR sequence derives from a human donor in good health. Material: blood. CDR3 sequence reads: CASSQASSDSYEQYF. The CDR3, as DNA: TGCGCCAGCAGCCAAGCTAGCTCGGACTCCTACGAGCAGTACTTC.